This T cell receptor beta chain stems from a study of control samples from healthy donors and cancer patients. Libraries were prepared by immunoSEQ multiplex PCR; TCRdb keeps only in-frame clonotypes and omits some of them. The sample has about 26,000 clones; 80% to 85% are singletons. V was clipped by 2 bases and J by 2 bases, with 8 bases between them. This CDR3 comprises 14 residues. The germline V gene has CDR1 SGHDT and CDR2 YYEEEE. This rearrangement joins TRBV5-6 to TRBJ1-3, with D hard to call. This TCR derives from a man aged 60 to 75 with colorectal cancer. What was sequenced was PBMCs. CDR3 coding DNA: TGTGCCAGCAGCTTCGTGGGAACTGGAAACACCATATATTTT. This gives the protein CASSFVGTGNTIYF.